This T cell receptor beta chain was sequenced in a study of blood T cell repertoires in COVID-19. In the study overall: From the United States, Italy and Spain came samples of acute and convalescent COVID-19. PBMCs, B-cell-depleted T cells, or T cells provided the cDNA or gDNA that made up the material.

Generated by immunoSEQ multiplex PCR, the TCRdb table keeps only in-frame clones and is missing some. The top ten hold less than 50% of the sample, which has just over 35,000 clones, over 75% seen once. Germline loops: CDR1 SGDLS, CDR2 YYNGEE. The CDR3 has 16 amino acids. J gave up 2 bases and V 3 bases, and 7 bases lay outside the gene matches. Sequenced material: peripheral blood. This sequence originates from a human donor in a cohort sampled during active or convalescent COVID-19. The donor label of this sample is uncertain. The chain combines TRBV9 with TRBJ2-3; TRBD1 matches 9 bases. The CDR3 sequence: CASSAGGTGHTDTQYF. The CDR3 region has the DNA TGTGCCAGCAGCGCCGGAGGGACAGGGCACACAGATACGCAGTATTTT.